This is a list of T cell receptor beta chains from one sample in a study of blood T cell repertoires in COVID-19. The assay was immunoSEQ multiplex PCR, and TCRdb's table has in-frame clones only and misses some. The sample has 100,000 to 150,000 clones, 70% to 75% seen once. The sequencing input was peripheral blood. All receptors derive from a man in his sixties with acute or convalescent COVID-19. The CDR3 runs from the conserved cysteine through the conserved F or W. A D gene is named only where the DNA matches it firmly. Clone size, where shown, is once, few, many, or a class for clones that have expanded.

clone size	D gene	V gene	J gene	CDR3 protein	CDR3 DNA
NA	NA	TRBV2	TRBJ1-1	CASMEGERTEAFF	TGTGCCAGCATGGAGGGAGAAAGGACTGAAGCTTTCTTT
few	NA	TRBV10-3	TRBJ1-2	CAIRGGRGDNYGYTF	TGTGCCATCAGAGGCGGGAGGGGGGACAACTATGGCTACACCTTC
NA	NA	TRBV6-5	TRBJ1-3	CASSANVGNTIYF	TGTGCCAGCAGCGCGAACGTTGGAAACACCATATATTTT
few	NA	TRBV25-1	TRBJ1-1	CASSVYGTRNTEAFF	TGTGCCAGCAGTGTCTACGGGACACGCAACACTGAAGCTTTCTTT
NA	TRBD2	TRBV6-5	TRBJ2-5	CASLRRGAETQYF	TGTGCCAGCCTGCGGCGGGGGGCAGAGACCCAGTACTTC
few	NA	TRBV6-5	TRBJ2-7	CASSPPLLYEQYF	TGTGCCAGCAGTCCTCCCCTTCTGTACGAGCAGTACTTC
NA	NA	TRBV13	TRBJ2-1	CATSPRGAGYNEQFF	TGTGCCACCTCACCCCGGGGGGCCGGATACAATGAGCAGTTCTTC
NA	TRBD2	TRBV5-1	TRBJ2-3	CASSLGLAGIDTQYF	TGCGCCAGCAGCTTGGGACTAGCGGGAATAGATACGCAGTATTTT
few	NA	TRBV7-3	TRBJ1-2	CASSLRQFLLYSYTF	TGTGCCAGCAGCTTACGACAATTCCTCTTATATAGCTACACCTTC
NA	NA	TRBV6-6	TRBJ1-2	CASSRDRDYGYTF	TGTGCCAGCAGCCGTGACAGAGACTATGGCTACACCTTC
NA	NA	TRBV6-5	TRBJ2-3	CASSYGPSTDTQYF	TGTGCCAGCAGTTACGGCCCTAGCACAGATACGCAGTATTTT
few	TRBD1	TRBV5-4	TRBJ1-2	CASSSGTGGDGYTF	TGTGCCAGCAGCTCTGGGACAGGGGGAGATGGCTACACCTTC
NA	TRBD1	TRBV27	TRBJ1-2	CASSTSTGTGGYTF	TGTGCCAGCAGTACATCCACCGGGACAGGCGGCTACACCTTC
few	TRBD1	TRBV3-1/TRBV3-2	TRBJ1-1	CASSDKGGRAEAFF	TGTGCCAGCAGCGACAAAGGGGGCCGGGCTGAAGCTTTCTTT
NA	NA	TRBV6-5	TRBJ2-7	CASSFRSTGAYEQYF	TGTGCCAGCAGTTTCAGATCTACCGGAGCCTACGAGCAGTACTTC
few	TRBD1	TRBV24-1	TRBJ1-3	CATSDPGGRSGNTIYF	TGTGCCACCAGTGATCCAGGGGGCCGCTCTGGAAACACCATATATTTT
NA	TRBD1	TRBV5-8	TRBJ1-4	CASSNRRDRTNEKLFF	TGTGCCAGCAGCAACCGGAGGGACAGAACTAATGAAAAACTGTTTTTT
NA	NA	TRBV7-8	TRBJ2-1	CASSLGGYSRYNEQFF	TGTGCCAGCAGCTTAGGGGGCTATAGCAGGTACAATGAGCAGTTCTTC
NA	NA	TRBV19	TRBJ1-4	CASSRTEGEKLFF	TGTGCCAGTAGTCGGACGGAGGGTGAAAAACTGTTTTTT
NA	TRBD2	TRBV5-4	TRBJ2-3	CASSLGTSGRTTDTQYF	TGTGCCAGCAGCTTAGGGACTAGCGGGAGGACCACAGATACGCAGTATTTT
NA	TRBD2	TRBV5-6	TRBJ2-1	CASSLFGTSTYNEQFF	TGTGCCAGCAGCTTATTCGGGACTAGCACTTACAATGAGCAGTTCTTC
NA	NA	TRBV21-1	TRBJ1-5	CASRILKTGFRNQPQHF	TGTGCCAGCAGGATACTTAAAACAGGGTTTCGCAATCAGCCCCAGCATTTT
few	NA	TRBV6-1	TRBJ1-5	CASSAATGRNQPQHF	TGTGCCAGCAGTGCAGCGACAGGTCGCAATCAGCCCCAGCATTTT
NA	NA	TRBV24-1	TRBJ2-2	CATSVAGINTGELFF	TGTGCCACCAGTGTGGCAGGGATTAACACCGGGGAGCTGTTTTTT
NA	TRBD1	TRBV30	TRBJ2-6	CAWSVPRGRFSGANVLTF	TGTGCCTGGAGTGTACCAAGGGGGCGCTTTTCTGGGGCCAACGTCCTGACTTTC
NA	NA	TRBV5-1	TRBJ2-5	CASSFRPSLQETQYF	TGCGCCAGCAGCTTTCGGCCTAGTCTCCAAGAGACCCAGTACTTC
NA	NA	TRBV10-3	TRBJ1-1	CAISLQGATEAFF	TGTGCCATCAGTTTACAGGGAGCCACTGAAGCTTTCTTT
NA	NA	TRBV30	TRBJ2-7	CAWRHKQGEAVIGEQYF	TGTGCCTGGAGGCATAAGCAGGGGGAGGCGGTAATAGGCGAGCAGTACTTC
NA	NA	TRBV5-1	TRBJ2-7	CASSLVGQGRDEQYF	TGCGCCAGCAGCCTCGTCGGGCAGGGTCGCGACGAGCAGTACTTC
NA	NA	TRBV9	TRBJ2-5	CASSVEGGVETQYF	TGTGCCAGCAGCGTAGAAGGGGGTGTCGAGACCCAGTACTTC
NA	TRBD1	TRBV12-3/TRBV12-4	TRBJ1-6	CASRDRAGSPLHF	TGTGCCAGCAGGGACAGGGCGGGCTCACCCCTCCACTTT
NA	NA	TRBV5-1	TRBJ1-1	CASSFAGWENTEAFF	TGCGCCAGCAGCTTCGCGGGGTGGGAGAACACTGAAGCTTTCTTT